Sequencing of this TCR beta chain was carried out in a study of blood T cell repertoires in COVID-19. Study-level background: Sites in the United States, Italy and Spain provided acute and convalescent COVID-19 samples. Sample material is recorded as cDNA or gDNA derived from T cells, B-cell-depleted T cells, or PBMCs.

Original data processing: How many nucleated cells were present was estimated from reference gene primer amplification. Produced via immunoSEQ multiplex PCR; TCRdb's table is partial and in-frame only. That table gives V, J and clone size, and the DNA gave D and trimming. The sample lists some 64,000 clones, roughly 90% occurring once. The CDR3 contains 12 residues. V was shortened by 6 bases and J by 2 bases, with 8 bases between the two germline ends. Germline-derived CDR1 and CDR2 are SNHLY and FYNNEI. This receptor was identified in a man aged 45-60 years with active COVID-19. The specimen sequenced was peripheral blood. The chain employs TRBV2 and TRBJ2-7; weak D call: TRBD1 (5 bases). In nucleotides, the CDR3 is TGTGCCAGCAGGGGGCCGACCTACGAGCAGTACTTC. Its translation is CASRGPTYEQYF.